This is a list of T cell receptor beta chains from one sample in a study of regulatory T cells in long-lasting Graves disease. TCRdb redid the calling of the multiplex PCR reads with MiXCR, one entry per CDR3 protein. Found here are 350,000 to 450,000 distinct CDR3 sequences, 20% to 25% of them singletons; the top ten hold around 15%. Material: peripheral blood mononuclear cells (PBMCs), obtained when the disease was refractory, from a patient treated with antithyroid drugs. These receptor sequences come from a female donor with Graves disease. CDR3s include the opening cysteine and the closing phenylalanine or tryptophan. A D gene is named only where the DNA matches it firmly. Size tells how often a clone was seen (once, few, many) or the class of an expanded clone, and some rows leave it out.

j_call v_call clone_size d_call cdr3_nt cdr3_aa
TRBJ2-5 TRBV7-2 many TRBD2 TGTGCCAGCAGCTTAACGGGAGGGCCAGAGACCCAGTACTTC CASSLTGGPETQYF
TRBJ2-7 TRBV13 NA NA TGTGCCAGCAGCTCCCGACTAGTGAGCTACGAGCAGTACTTC CASSSRLVSYEQYF
TRBJ1-1 TRBV5-1 few NA TGCGCCAGCAGCCTTTTAGGAGGGCTTCTGAACACTGAAGCTTTCTTT CASSLLGGLLNTEAFF
TRBJ2-7 TRBV6-1 many TRBD1 TGTGCCAGAACTACTGAGGGACAGGTCGTCTCCTACGAGCAGTACTTC CARTTEGQVVSYEQYF
TRBJ2-1 TRBV3-1 many TRBD2 TGTGCCAGCAGCCATGTGGGGACTAGCGGCCGTGAGCAGTTCTTC CASSHVGTSGREQFF
TRBJ2-3 TRBV28 NA NA TGTGCCAGCAGTTGGGCGCGGGGAGGCACAGATACGCAGTATTTT CASSWARGGTDTQYF
TRBJ2-1 TRBV11-2 NA NA TGTGCCAGCAGCTTAGTGTCTGATGAGCAGTTCTTC CASSLVSDEQFF
TRBJ2-2 TRBV5-1 NA NA TGCGCCAGCAGCGAAGACAATTCGAACACCGGGGAGCTGTTTTTT CASSEDNSNTGELFF
TRBJ1-2 TRBV6-2/TRBV6-3 few TRBD1 TGTGCCAGCAGTTACTCAGGTGCAGGGGGTGGTGGCTACACCTTC CASSYSGAGGGGYTF
TRBJ2-3 TRBV7-3 many TRBD2 TGTGCCAGCAGCTCGGGACTAGGAAGCACAGATACGCAGTATTTT CASSSGLGSTDTQYF
TRBJ2-5 TRBV20-1 many NA TGCAGTGCTGGGACGGGTACCGTGGAGACCCAGTACTTC CSAGTGTVETQYF
TRBJ2-6 TRBV2 NA NA TGTGCCAGCCGGGAGCAAGCTGGGGCCAACGTCCTGACTTTC CASREQAGANVLTF
TRBJ1-6 TRBV7-2 NA NA TGTGCCAGCAGCTTAGTTTCGCAGGTTAATTCACCCCTCCACTTT CASSLVSQVNSPLHF
TRBJ2-2 TRBV24-1 few NA TGTGCCACCAGTGATTTCGGGAGCCTGGACAGCGGGGAGCTGTTTTTT CATSDFGSLDSGELFF
TRBJ2-7 TRBV9 NA NA TGTGCCAGCAGGGGACACCCAAGCTTCAGCTCCTACGAGCAGTACTTC CASRGHPSFSSYEQYF
TRBJ2-6 TRBV10-3 many NA TGTGCCATCAGTAGACAGGGCGGGAGCTCTGGGGCCAACGTCCTGACTTTC CAISRQGGSSGANVLTF
TRBJ2-7 TRBV15 many NA TGTGCCACCAGACCCGGCAGGGGAGGGTCCTACGAGCAGTACTTC CATRPGRGGSYEQYF
TRBJ2-5 TRBV29-1 many NA TGCAGCGTTGACCAAACCGGGACACAAGAGACCCAGTACTTC CSVDQTGTQETQYF
TRBJ1-4 TRBV20-1 few NA TGCAGTGCTTCAACTAATGAAAAACTGTTTTTT CSASTNEKLFF
TRBJ2-3 TRBV2 NA TRBD2 TGTGCCAGCAGTGAAGCGCCTAGCGGGGGAACAGATACGCAGTATTTT CASSEAPSGGTDTQYF
TRBJ2-5 TRBV6-5 many NA TGTGCCAGCAGTTACTTGGGGAGCGGACAAGAGACCCAGTACTTC CASSYLGSGQETQYF
TRBJ1-2 TRBV6-1 many NA TGTGCCAGCAGTGAAGGGATTTTCAACCGCTATGGCTACACCTTC CASSEGIFNRYGYTF